This TCR beta chain was identified during a study of CD8 T cells in ankylosing spondylitis. Findings and limits, study-wide: Significant enrichment of disease-linked clones was reportedly seen in matched ankylosing spondylitis synovial fluid.

TCRdb itself ran the 5' RACE reads through MiXCR, one entry per CDR3 protein. The data hold some 270,000 distinct CDR3 sequences, with roughly a third observed a single time. The CDR3 spans 17 residues. Germline V gene data show CDR1 as MNHNS and CDR2 as SASEGT. Losses at the gene ends were 6 bases for V and 2 bases for J; bases not matched to a gene: 9. As to this clonotype: Its specificity is not known.

The sequenced sample consisted of blood, either unsorted or a sorted T cell fraction (not recorded which). The chain carries TRBV6-1 and TRBJ2-2, with 10 bases matching TRBD1. This clonotype was sampled from a male donor with ankylosing spondylitis or in good health (not recorded which). CDR3 region: CASSTDRGPRNTGELFF. The CDR3 nucleotides are TGTGCCAGCAGCACCGACAGGGGGCCCCGAAACACCGGGGAGCTGTTTTTT.